This T cell receptor beta chain originates from a study of T cell changes during pregnancy in multiple sclerosis. Produced via immunoSEQ multiplex PCR; TCRdb's table is partial and in-frame only. The table includes 85,000 to 90,000 clones, 94% detected once. This TCR was sampled from a female donor in good health, enrolled as a control in a pregnancy study. The material was peripheral blood, obtained after pregnancy.

The CDR3 here is CASSSSGRTGELFF. In DNA form, the CDR3 reads TGTGCCAGCAGTAGTAGCGGGAGGACCGGGGAGCTGTTTTTT. The gene calls are TRBV27 and TRBJ2-2, with TRBD2 identical over 10 bases. The V gene's germline CDR1 is MNHEY and CDR2 SMNVEV (reference sequence). With V trimmed by 5 bases and J by 5 bases, 2 bases remained unmatched. The CDR3 has 14 amino acids.